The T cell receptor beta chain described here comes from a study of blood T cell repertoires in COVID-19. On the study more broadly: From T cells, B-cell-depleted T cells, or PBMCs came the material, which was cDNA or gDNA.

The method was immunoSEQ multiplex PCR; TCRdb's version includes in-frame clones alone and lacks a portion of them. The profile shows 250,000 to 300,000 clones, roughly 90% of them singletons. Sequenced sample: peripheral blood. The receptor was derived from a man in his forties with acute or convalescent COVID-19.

The CDR3 sequence is CASSGDRGQGGELFF. CDR3 DNA: TGTGCCAGCAGTGGGGACAGGGGGCAAGGCGGGGAGCTGTTTTTT. The chain links TRBV2 to TRBJ2-2, with TRBD1 matching 12 bases. With V trimmed by 4 bases and J by 7 bases, 4 bases remained unmatched. Germline-derived CDR1 and CDR2 are SNHLY and FYNNEI. There are 15 residues in the CDR3.